This T cell receptor beta chain was captured by sequencing in a study of cytotoxic CD8 clonotypes in ibrutinib-treated CLL. Study overall: Responses: some 25 partial, 2 complete; after median around 64 months, about 15 stayed remitted, about twelve progressed.

Measured with immunoSEQ multiplex PCR; TCRdb has only the in-frame clones, and not every one. The sample carries some 120,000 clones, about 50% recorded once. Germline CDR1 SQVTM, CDR2 ANQGSEA. The length of the CDR3 is 12 residues. The V end lost 6 bases, the J end lost 4 bases, and 12 bases lay between the germline ends. The rearrangement uses TRBV29-1 and TRBJ1-2; possibly TRBD1 for D (5 bases). The TCR was taken from a human donor with chronic lymphocytic leukemia. The sequenced sample was PBMCs, obtained after 24 months of ibrutinib treatment. The CDR3 DNA reads TGCAGCGTCGGGACCTCCACCTATGGCTACACCTTC. Translated, it gives CSVGTSTYGYTF. Using reference TRBV29-1 and TRBJ1-2 for the parts outside the CDR3, the full variable domain is SAVISQKPSRDICQRGTSLTIQCQVDSQVTMMFWYRQQPGQSLTLIATANQGSEATYESGFVIDKFPISRPNLTFSTLTVSNMSPEDSSIYLCSVGTSTYGYTFGSGTRLTVV.